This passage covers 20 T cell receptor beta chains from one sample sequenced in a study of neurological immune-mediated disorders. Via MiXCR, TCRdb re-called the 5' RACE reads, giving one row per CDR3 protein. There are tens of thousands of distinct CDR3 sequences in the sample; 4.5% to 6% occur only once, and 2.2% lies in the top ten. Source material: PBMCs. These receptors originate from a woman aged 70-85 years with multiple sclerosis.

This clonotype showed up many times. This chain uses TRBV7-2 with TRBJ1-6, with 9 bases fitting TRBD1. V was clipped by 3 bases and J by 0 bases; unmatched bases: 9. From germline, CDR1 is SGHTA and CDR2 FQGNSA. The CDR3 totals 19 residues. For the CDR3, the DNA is TGTGCCAGCAGCTTCATGGGGACAGGGCCTAGCTCCTATAATTCACCCCTCCACTTT. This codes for CASSFMGTGPSSYNSPLHF. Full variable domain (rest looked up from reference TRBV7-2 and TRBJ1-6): GAGVSQSPSNKVTEKGKDVELRCDPISGHTALYWYRQSLGQGLEFLIYFQGNSAPDKSGLPSDRFSAERTGGSVSTLTIQRTQQEDSAVYLCASSFMGTGPSSYNSPLHFGNGTRLTVT.

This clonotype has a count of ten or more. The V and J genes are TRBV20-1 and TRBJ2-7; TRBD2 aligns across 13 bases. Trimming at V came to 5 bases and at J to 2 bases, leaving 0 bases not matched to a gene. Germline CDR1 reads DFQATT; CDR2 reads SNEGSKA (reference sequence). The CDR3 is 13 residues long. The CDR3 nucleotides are TGCAGTGCTGGACTAGCGGGAGCCTACGAGCAGTACTTC. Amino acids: CSAGLAGAYEQYF.

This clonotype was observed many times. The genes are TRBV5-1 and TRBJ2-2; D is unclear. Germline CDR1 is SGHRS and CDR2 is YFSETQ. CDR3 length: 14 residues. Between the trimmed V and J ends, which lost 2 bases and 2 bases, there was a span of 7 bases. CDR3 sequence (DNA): TGCGCCAGCAGCTTCGGACCCAACACCGGGGAGCTGTTTTTT. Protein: CASSFGPNTGELFF.

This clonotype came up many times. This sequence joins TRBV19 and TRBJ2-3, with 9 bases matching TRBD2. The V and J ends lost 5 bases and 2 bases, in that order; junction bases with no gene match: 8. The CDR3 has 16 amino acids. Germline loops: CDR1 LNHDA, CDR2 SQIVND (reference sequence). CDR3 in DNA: TGTGCCAGTAGTCCCATAGCGGGAGCACTCACAGATACGCAGTATTTT. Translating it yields CASSPIAGALTDTQYF.

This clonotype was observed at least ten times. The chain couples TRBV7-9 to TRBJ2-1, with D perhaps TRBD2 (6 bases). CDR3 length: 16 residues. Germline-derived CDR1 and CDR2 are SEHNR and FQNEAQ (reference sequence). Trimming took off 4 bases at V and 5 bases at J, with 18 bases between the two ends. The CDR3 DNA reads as TGTGCCAGCAGCTCAAGGCTCCTAGCGAAAGACAATGAGCAGTTCTTC. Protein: CASSSRLLAKDNEQFF.

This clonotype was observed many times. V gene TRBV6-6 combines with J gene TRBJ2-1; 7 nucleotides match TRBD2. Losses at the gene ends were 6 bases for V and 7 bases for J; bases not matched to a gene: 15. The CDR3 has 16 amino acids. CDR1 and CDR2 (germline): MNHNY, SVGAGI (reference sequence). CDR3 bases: TGTGCCAGCAGCCCGCCTGAGGGCGGGAGAGTAAATGAGCAGTTCTTC. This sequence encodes CASSPPEGGRVNEQFF.

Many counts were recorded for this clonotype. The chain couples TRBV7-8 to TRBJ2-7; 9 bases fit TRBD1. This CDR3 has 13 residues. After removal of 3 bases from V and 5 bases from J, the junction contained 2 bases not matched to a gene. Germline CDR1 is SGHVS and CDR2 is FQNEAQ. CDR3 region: CASSFTGGDEQYF. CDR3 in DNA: TGTGCCAGCAGCTTTACAGGGGGCGACGAGCAGTACTTC.

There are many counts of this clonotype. CDR3 bases: TGTGCCAGCAGTGAGGCCCGCCGACACACTGAAGCTTTCTTT. Its translation: CASSEARRHTEAFF. The chain is built from TRBV25-1 and TRBJ1-1; D unresolved. Germline CDR1 and CDR2: MGHDK and SYGVNS. V was cut by 3 bases and J by 3 bases, with 11 bases left in between. This CDR3 has 14 residues.

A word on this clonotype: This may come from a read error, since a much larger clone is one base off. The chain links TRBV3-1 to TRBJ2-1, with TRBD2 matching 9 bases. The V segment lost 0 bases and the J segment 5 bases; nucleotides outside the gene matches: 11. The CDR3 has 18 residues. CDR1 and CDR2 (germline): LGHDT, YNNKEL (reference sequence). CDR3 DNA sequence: TGTGCCAGCAGCCAAGATGCAAAGAAGAGCGGGAGGAACAATGAGCAGTTCTTC. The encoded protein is CASSQDAKKSGRNNEQFF.

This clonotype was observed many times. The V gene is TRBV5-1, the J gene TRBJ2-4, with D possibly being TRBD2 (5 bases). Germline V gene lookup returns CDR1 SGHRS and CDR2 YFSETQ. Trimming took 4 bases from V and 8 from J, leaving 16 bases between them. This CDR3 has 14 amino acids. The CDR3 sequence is CASSRRNDGDIQYF. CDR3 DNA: TGCGCCAGCAGCCGGAGGAATGACGGGGACATTCAGTACTTC.

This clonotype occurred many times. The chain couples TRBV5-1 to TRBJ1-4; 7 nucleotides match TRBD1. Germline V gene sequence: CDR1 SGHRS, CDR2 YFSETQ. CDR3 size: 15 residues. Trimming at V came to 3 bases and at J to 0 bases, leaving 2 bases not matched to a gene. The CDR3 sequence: CASSSTGTTNEKLFF. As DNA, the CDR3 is TGCGCCAGCAGCTCGACAGGGACAACTAATGAAAAACTGTTTTTT.

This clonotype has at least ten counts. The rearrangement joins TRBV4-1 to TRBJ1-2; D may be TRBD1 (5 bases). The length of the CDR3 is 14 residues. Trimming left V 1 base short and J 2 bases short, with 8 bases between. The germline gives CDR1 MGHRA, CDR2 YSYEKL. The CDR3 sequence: CASSQVGQNYGYTF. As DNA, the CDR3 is TGCGCCAGCAGCCAAGTGGGGCAGAACTATGGCTACACCTTC.

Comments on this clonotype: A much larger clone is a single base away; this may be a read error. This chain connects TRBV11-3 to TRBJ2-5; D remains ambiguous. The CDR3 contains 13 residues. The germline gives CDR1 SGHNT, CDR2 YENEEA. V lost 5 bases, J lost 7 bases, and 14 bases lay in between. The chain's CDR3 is CASSRDSFGTQYF. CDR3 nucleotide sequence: TGTGCCAGCAGCCGAGACTCCTTCGGGACCCAGTACTTC.

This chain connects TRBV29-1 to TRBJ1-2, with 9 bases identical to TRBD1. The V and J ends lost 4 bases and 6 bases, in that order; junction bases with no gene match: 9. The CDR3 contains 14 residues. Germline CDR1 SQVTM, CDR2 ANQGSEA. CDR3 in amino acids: CSVVGQGNTNGYTF. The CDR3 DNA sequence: TGCAGCGTTGTGGGACAGGGAAATACTAATGGCTACACCTTC. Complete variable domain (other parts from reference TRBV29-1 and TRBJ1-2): SAVISQKPSRDICQRGTSLTIQCQVDSQVTMMFWYRQQPGQSLTLIATANQGSEATYESGFVIDKFPISRPNLTFSTLTVSNMSPEDSSIYLCSVVGQGNTNGYTFGSGTRLTVV.

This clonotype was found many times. The DNA for the CDR3 is TGTGCCAGCAGTTACCTCCACCAAGATGAGCAGTTCTTC. Translated, it gives CASSYLHQDEQFF. The genes are TRBV6-6 and TRBJ2-1; no clear D gene. The CDR3 covers 13 residues. V was pared by 2 bases and J by 8 bases, with 10 bases between. Germline V lookup: CDR1 MNHNY, CDR2 SVGAGI (reference sequence).

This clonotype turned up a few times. In DNA, the CDR3 is TGCAGTGCGGAGAGTGATAGCAATCAGCCCCAGCATTTT. Residues: CSAESDSNQPQHF. This sequence joins TRBV20-1 and TRBJ1-5; no clear D gene. The V gene lost 6 bases and the J gene lost 0 bases, with 9 bases spanning the gap. The CDR3 loop spans 13 amino acids. Looked up from germline, CDR1 is DFQATT and CDR2 is SNEGSKA (reference sequence).

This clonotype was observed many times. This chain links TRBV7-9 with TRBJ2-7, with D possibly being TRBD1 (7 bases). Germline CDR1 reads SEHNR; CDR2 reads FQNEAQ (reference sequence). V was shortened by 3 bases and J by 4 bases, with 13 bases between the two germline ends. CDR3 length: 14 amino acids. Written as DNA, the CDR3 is TGTGCCAGCAGCTTGGAGGGGGCCGGGTACGAGCAGTACTTC. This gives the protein CASSLEGAGYEQYF.

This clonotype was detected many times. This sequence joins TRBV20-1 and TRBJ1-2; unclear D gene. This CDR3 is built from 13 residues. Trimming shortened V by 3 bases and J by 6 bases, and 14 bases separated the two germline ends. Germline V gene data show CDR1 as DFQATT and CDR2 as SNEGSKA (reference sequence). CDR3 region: CSASVPNQDGYTF. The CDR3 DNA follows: TGCAGTGCTAGTGTGCCAAACCAGGATGGCTACACCTTC.

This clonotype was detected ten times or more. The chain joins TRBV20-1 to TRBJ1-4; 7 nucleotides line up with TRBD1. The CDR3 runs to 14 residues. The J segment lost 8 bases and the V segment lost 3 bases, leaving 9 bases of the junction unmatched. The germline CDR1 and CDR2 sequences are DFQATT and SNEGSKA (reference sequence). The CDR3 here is CSARETGQREKLFF. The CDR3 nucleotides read TGCAGTGCTAGGGAGACAGGGCAAAGAGAAAAACTGTTTTTT.

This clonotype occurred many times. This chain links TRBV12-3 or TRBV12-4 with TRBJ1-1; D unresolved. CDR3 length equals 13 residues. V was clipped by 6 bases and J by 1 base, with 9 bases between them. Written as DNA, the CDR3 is TGTGCCAGCAGGGAGTGGGAGAACACTGAAGCTTTCTTT. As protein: CASREWENTEAFF.